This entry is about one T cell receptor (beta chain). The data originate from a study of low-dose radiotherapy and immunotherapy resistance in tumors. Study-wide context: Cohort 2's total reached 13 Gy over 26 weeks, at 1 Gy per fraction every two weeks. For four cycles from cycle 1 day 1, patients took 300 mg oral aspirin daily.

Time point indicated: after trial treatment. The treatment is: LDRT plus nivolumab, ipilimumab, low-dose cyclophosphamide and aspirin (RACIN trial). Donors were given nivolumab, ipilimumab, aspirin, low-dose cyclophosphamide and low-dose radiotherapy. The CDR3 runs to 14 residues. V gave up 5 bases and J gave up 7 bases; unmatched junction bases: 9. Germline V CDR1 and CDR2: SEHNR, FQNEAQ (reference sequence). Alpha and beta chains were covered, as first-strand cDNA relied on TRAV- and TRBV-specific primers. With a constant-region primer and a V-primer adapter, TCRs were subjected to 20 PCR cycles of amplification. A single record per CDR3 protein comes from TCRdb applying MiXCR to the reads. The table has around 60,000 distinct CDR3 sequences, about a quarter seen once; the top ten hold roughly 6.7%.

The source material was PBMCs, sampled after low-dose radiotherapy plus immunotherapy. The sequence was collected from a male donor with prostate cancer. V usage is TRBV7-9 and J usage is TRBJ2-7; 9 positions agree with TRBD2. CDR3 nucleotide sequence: TGTGCCAGCAGCCCGGCAATAGCGGGGGCTGAGCAGTACTTC. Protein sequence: CASSPAIAGAEQYF. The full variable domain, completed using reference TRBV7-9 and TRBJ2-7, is DTGVSQNPRHKITKRGQNVTFRCDPISEHNRLYWYRQTLGQGPEFLTYFQNEAQLEKSRLLSDRFSAERPKGSFSTLEIQRTEQGDSAMYLCASSPAIAGAEQYFGPGTRLTVT.